This T cell receptor (beta chain) stems from a study of CD8 T cells in Susac syndrome (dated by TCRdb to between 2017 and 2020). A note on the overall study: The study used repertoire sequencing to test whether antigen drove CD8+ T cell activation and differentiation in Susac syndrome. CD8+ T cell repertoire clonality was compared between some 12 healthy donors, some 14 Susac syndrome patients and around 15 multiple sclerosis patients.

Broad study findings and their caveats: The number of individuals in the TCR sequencing and HLA analysis was recognized as being relatively small.

This clonotype was counted between two and nine times. Its target antigen remains unknown. One base away there is no much larger clone; base qualities are not given. CDR3 length: 16 amino acids, cysteine to phenylalanine. The only DNA kept is the CDR3, 48 bases in frame from the first base. Taken from the germline V gene (reference sequence), the CDR1 and CDR2 loops are LNHDA and SQIVND. Trimming costs V 0 bases and J 3 bases, and their ends lie 15 bases apart. RNA was extracted using the RNeasy kit, and roughly 0.45 to 1 microgram was reverse transcribed with random hexamers. TCR beta CDR3 regions were amplified with the immunoSEQ multiplex PCR assay covering 54 Vbeta and 13 Jbeta segments. To correct PCR amplification bias, a synthetic template baseline was used for both primer optimization and computational correction. On the authors' methods: Reads were assigned to V, D and J genes according to IMGT and analyzed in immunoSEQ Analyzer, with only productive sequences retained. To calculate clonality, Shannon entropy was normalized by log2 of the number of productive unique sequences and then subtracted from one. For each patient and control, public and private clones were evaluated within the 100 most prevalent clones. Clones were defined as Susac-specific if absent from the healthy and MS cohorts, from more than 900 published viral clones and from other ImmuneACCESS disease sequences. TCRdb passed the public sequencing reads through fastp at Q25 and MiXCR, retaining productive beta sequences. Each entry merges the rows of one CDR3 protein and shows their most common DNA and genes. TCRdb, rather than the study authors, made the V and J calls. For this sample the table gives approximately 100,000 distinct CDR3 sequences, of which 85% to 95% were detected only once. The ten largest clones add up to about 0.12% of the sample.

Peripheral blood CD8+ and CD4+ T cells from healthy donors, Susac syndrome patients and multiple sclerosis patients were profiled by high-throughput TCR beta sequencing. Healthy donors were included as age- and sex-matched controls. Bulk CD8+ and CD4+ T cells were purified by magnetic negative isolation, whereas CD8+ TEMRA cells were enriched by FACS. Blood was collected in EDTA tubes and processed within 24 hours, with PBMCs isolated through density gradient centrifugation. PBMCs destined for TCR sequencing were cryopreserved in liquid nitrogen and later thawed in a 37 °C water bath. Purity of sorted or isolated CD4+, CD8+ and CD8+ TEMRA cells was at least 90%.

The chain uses TRBV19 and TRBJ2-7, with no D gene named confidently. This TCR came from a human donor in good health. The sequenced sample was CD8+ T cells from PBMCs. The bases are TGTGCCAGTAGTATAGATTATCCTAAGACCCTCTACGAGCAGTACTTC. Its coded protein is CASSIDYPKTLYEQYF.